The 31 T cell receptor beta chains given below trace back to one sample, sequenced in a study of blood T cells in healthy people across ages. PCR was performed a second time for roughly 6 to 12 cycles using a sample-barcoded 5' primer and a J-beta primer mix. MiXCR, applied by TCRdb to the 5' RACE reads, yields one record per CDR3 protein. The profile shows about 1 million distinct CDR3 sequences, about 25% of them singletons. This sample was shared with a second study, whose subject was T cells of mothers and their children.

Sequenced sample: blood. The receptors were gathered from a girl aged 2 to 9 in good health.

In its sample, this clonotype was seen a few times. The chain recombines TRBV11-2 with TRBJ1-2, with 9 bases fitting TRBD1. CDR3 length: 16 amino acids. V was clipped by 5 bases and J by 1 base; unmatched bases: 8. Germline values: CDR1 SGHAT, CDR2 FQNNGV. DNA for the CDR3: TGTGCCAGCAGCCCTCTCCGGGACAGGGATAACTATGGCTACACCTTC. Translated, it gives CASSPLRDRDNYGYTF. The full variable domain, its missing parts supplied by reference TRBV11-2 and TRBJ1-2, is EAGVAQSPRYKIIEKRQSVAFWCNPISGHATLYWYQQILGQGPKLLIQFQNNGVVDDSQLPKDRFSAERLKGVDSTLKIQPAKLEDSAVYLCASSPLRDRDNYGYTFGSGTRLTVV.

This clonotype was counted a few times. The chain links TRBV27 to TRBJ1-2; D call uncertain. V was pared by 6 bases and J by 4 bases, with 15 bases between. The CDR3 has 14 amino acids. Germline V gene lookup returns CDR1 MNHEY and CDR2 SMNVEV (reference sequence). CDR3 sequence: CASRIGSDPYGYTF. Here the CDR3 DNA reads TGTGCCAGCAGGATAGGGTCCGACCCCTATGGCTACACCTTC.

J is TRBJ2-5 and V is TRBV20-1; 8 nucleotides match TRBD2. The J call may be wrong; the DNA end is better matched by TRBJ2-7. Per germline, CDR1 DFQATT and CDR2 SNEGSKA (reference sequence). The CDR3 has 12 residues. The DNA of the CDR3 is TGCAGTGCTAGCGGGAGGGCCACCGAGCAGTACTTC. This codes for CSASGRATEQYF.

The sample holds a few counts of this clonotype. The chain joins TRBV19 to TRBJ1-3; no clear D gene. In germline, CDR1 is LNHDA, CDR2 SQIVND (reference sequence). The CDR3 consists of 13 residues. V gave up 1 base and J gave up 2 bases, with 3 bases separating them. CDR3 bases: TGTGCCAGTAGTATAGGTACTGGAAACACCATATATTTT. This sequence encodes CASSIGTGNTIYF.

This sequence joins TRBV6-1 and TRBJ1-6; D not certain. Trimming removed 1 base from V and 0 bases from J, with 10 bases in between. Germline assignment: CDR1 MNHNS and CDR2 SASEGT. The CDR3 has 17 residues. The CDR3 nucleotides are TGTGCCAGCAGTGAAGTTCAGGCTAGCTCCTATAATTCACCCCTCCACTTT. Encoded protein: CASSEVQASSYNSPLHF.

As to this clonotype: A junction boundary mismatches the germline segment, possibly from a read error. The CDR3 sequence: CASSITGASYNEQFF. CDR3 in DNA: TGTGCCAGCAGCATAACTGGAGCGTCCTACAATGAGCAGTTCTTC. This chain links TRBV7-3 with TRBJ2-1; the D is unclear. CDR3 length: 15 amino acids. Germline V CDR1 and CDR2: SGHTA, FQGTGA.

This rearrangement joins TRBV10-2 to TRBJ2-3, with 11 bases matching TRBD2. The CDR3 has 17 residues. Germline CDR1 is WSHSY and CDR2 is SAAADI. The V segment lost 4 bases and the J segment 0 bases; nucleotides outside the gene matches: 6. This CDR3 is CASSGTTSGDSTDTQYF. The CDR3, as DNA: TGCGCCAGCAGTGGTACGACTAGCGGGGATAGCACAGATACGCAGTATTTT.

This chain joins TRBV7-3 and TRBJ2-1, with 8 bases aligning to TRBD2. The length of the CDR3 is 15 residues. Germline V gene data show CDR1 as SGHTA and CDR2 as FQGTGA. Trimming took 1 base from V and 5 from J; bases not matched to a gene: 4. The chain's CDR3 is CASSLMSGGNNEQFF. CDR3 sequence (DNA): TGTGCCAGCAGCTTAATGAGCGGGGGAAACAATGAGCAGTTCTTC.

The CDR3 DNA is TGCGCCAGCAGCCCGCCTTCTTTGAATGAGCAGTTCTTC. It is translated as CASSPPSLNEQFF. The rearrangement uses TRBV5-1 and TRBJ2-1; D gene uncertain. CDR1 is SGHRS, CDR2 YFSETQ, per germline. The CDR3 runs to 13 residues. Trimming stripped 4 bases from V and 7 bases from J, with 12 bases between.

This clonotype has only a few counts. This chain joins TRBV28 and TRBJ2-5; 8 bases map to TRBD1. The germline V gene has CDR1 MDHEN and CDR2 SYDVKM. The CDR3 length is 15 residues. V was pared by 7 bases and J by 4 bases, with 11 bases of the junction left unmatched. The CDR3 reads CASTGQGEVVETQYF. CDR3 DNA: TGTGCCAGCACTGGACAGGGCGAAGTTGTAGAGACCCAGTACTTC.

This clonotype was seen a handful of times. The rearrangement joins TRBV9 to TRBJ2-3; 9 bases match TRBD2. Germline V gene sequence: CDR1 SGDLS, CDR2 YYNGEE. The junction had 8 bases not matched to a gene; V was cut back by 4 bases and J by 2 bases. This CDR3 region has 16 residues. CDR3 bases: TGTGCCAGCAGCACTCCCTTAGCGGGGGCCACAGATACGCAGTATTTT. Amino acid sequence: CASSTPLAGATDTQYF.

The V call is TRBV5-1, the J call TRBJ2-7, with 9 positions matching TRBD2. V dropped 2 bases and J dropped 6; count of bases not matched to a gene: 6. The CDR3 runs to 14 residues. CDR1 SGHRS and CDR2 YFSETQ come from the germline V gene. DNA of the CDR3: TGCGCCAGCAGCTTAGGTAGCGGGAGTAGCGAGCAGTACTTC. Amino acid sequence: CASSLGSGSSEQYF.

The V and J genes are TRBV12-5 and TRBJ2-7; D possibly corresponds to TRBD2 (5 bases). This CDR3 is built from 13 residues. Germline CDR1 LGHNT, CDR2 FRNRAP. The germline V and J ends were trimmed by 2 bases and 7 bases, with 12 bases remaining between them. The CDR3 nucleotides read TGTGCTAGTGGTTTGAAGACTCCGGGGGAGCAGTACTTC. Encoded protein: CASGLKTPGEQYF.

The chain couples TRBV9 to TRBJ2-1; 8 positions agree with TRBD2. V was pared by 1 base and J by 6 bases, with 9 bases of the junction left unmatched. The CDR3 spans 16 residues. Germline CDR1 and CDR2: SGDLS and YYNGEE. The CDR3 sequence: CASSVFLAGGVNEQFF. In DNA form, the CDR3 reads TGTGCCAGCAGCGTATTTCTAGCGGGTGGGGTCAATGAGCAGTTCTTC.

In this sample, this clonotype turned up a few times. The chain carries TRBV11-2 and TRBJ2-5; tentative D call: TRBD1 (6 bases). V dropped 1 base and J dropped 1 base, with 10 bases sitting between them. CDR3 size: 15 residues. Germline loops: CDR1 SGHAT, CDR2 FQNNGV. The CDR3 nucleotides read TGTGCCAGCAGCTTAGTAAGGACAGTCCAAGAGACCCAGTACTTC. Its translation is CASSLVRTVQETQYF. Full variable domain (outside the CDR3, taken from reference TRBV11-2 and TRBJ2-5): EAGVAQSPRYKIIEKRQSVAFWCNPISGHATLYWYQQILGQGPKLLIQFQNNGVVDDSQLPKDRFSAERLKGVDSTLKIQPAKLEDSAVYLCASSLVRTVQETQYFGPGTRLLVL.

The chain recombines TRBV6-5 with TRBJ1-2; D unclear. Per the germline V gene, CDR1 is MNHEY and CDR2 is SVGAGI. Trimming took off 6 bases at V and 6 bases at J, with 11 bases between the two ends. The CDR3 loop spans 12 amino acids. CDR3 protein: CASSRTSDGYTF. In DNA form, the CDR3 reads TGTGCCAGCAGCAGGACGAGCGATGGCTACACCTTC.

The genes are TRBV20-1 and TRBJ2-1, with D unresolved. The germline V gene encodes CDR1 DFQATT and CDR2 SNEGSKA (reference sequence). This CDR3 has 12 amino acids. CDR3 loop: CNAHLTTNEQFF. CDR3 sequence (DNA): TGCAATGCCCATCTTACTACCAATGAGCAGTTCTTC.

This chain uses TRBV7-9 with TRBJ2-2; no reliable D call. This CDR3 is built from 10 residues. Germline assignment: CDR1 SEHNR and CDR2 FQNEAQ (reference sequence). Deletions cut 10 bases from V and 6 bases from J, with 6 bases between. CDR3 protein: CATEAGELFF. CDR3 sequence (DNA): TGTGCCACCGAAGCCGGGGAGCTGTTTTTT.

The chain joins TRBV6-1 to TRBJ1-3, with D maybe TRBD1 (6 bases). V was trimmed by 4 bases and J by 2 bases, leaving 9 bases between them. Germline CDR1 MNHNS, CDR2 SASEGT. This CDR3 is built from 14 residues. CDR3 loop: CASSVTGPGNTIYF. CDR3 nucleotide sequence: TGTGCCAGCAGTGTTACAGGGCCTGGAAACACCATATATTTT.

The chain combines TRBV7-3 with TRBJ2-5, with D uncertain. V lost 3 bases and J 11 bases, leaving 16 bases between the germline ends. In germline, CDR1 is SGHTA, CDR2 FQGTGA. The CDR3 extends over 13 amino acids. In DNA form, the CDR3 reads TGTGCCAGCAGCTTCTCGAAGTGGTCTAAACAGTACTTC. This translates into CASSFSKWSKQYF.

The gene calls are TRBV29-1 and TRBJ1-1, with 8 bases identical to TRBD1. This CDR3 is built from 13 residues. The germline CDR1 and CDR2 sequences are SQVTM and ANQGSEA. The V and J ends lost 3 bases and 6 bases, in that order; junction bases with no gene match: 6. CDR3 sequence: CSVDRGQRAEAFF. The CDR3 coding sequence is TGCAGCGTTGACAGGGGGCAACGGGCTGAAGCTTTCTTT.

The chain combines TRBV6-5 with TRBJ1-1, with unresolved D. V was shortened by 2 bases and J by 1 base, with 5 bases between the two germline ends. The germline V gene has CDR1 MNHEY and CDR2 SVGAGI. The CDR3 has 13 residues. CDR3 nucleotide sequence: TGTGCCAGCAGTTACATGAAGAACACTGAAGCTTTCTTT. Protein sequence: CASSYMKNTEAFF.

The V and J genes are TRBV7-8 and TRBJ2-1; 8 bases map to TRBD1. CDR1 is SGHVS, CDR2 FQNEAQ, per germline. The CDR3 has 11 amino acids. Trimming at V came to 1 base and at J to 16 bases, leaving 3 bases not matched to a gene. The CDR3 nucleotides are TGTGCCAGCAGCTTAGACAGGGGGTCCTTCTTC. Protein product: CASSLDRGSFF.

This chain connects TRBV4-1 to TRBJ2-1; 9 nucleotides align to TRBD2. This CDR3 contains 16 residues. Germline CDR1 and CDR2: MGHRA and YSYEKL. J was trimmed by 4 bases and V by 3 bases; bases with no gene match: 7. CDR3 sequence reads: CASSQSLAGAYNEQFF. As DNA, the CDR3 is TGCGCCAGCAGCCAGAGTTTAGCGGGAGCGTACAATGAGCAGTTCTTC.

This clonotype was found a few times. V usage is TRBV2 and J usage is TRBJ1-2; no clear D gene. Deletions cut 3 bases from V and 6 bases from J, with 14 bases between. The CDR3 sequence is 14 residues long. The V gene's germline CDR1 is SNHLY and CDR2 FYNNEI. Written as DNA, the CDR3 is TGTGCCAGCAGTGATCTTATTCTGGAGGATGGCTACACCTTC. Its translation: CASSDLILEDGYTF.

This clonotype turned up a few times. V and J are TRBV29-1 and TRBJ2-7; D remains unclear. The length of the CDR3 is 14 residues. The V end was cut by 4 bases, the J end by 5 bases, with 18 bases between. Germline V gene data show CDR1 as SQVTM and CDR2 as ANQGSEA. The CDR3 sequence: CSVVVTVISNEQYF. CDR3 DNA: TGCAGCGTTGTGGTTACGGTTATTAGTAACGAGCAGTACTTC.

This sequence joins TRBV27 and TRBJ2-6; no clear D. V lost 7 bases to trimming and J lost 0 bases, with 13 bases between them. CDR3 length equals 16 residues. Germline CDR1 and CDR2: MNHEY and SMNVEV (reference sequence). CDR3 sequence: CASMPNPTSGANVLTF. As DNA, the CDR3 is TGTGCCAGCATGCCAAACCCGACCTCTGGGGCCAACGTCCTGACTTTC.

The chain links TRBV2 to TRBJ2-7; TRBD1 matches at 10 bases. Per the germline V gene, CDR1 is SNHLY and CDR2 is FYNNEI. Trimming cost V 6 bases and J 3 bases; bases outside gene matches: 17. This CDR3 region has 18 residues. The CDR3, as DNA: TGTGCCAGCAGCGCGACCGGGACAGGGGCGCTCGGGCGCTACGAGCAGTACTTC. This gives the protein CASSATGTGALGRYEQYF.

The chain carries TRBV4-1 and TRBJ2-1; TRBD1 is a possible D gene (6 bases). The CDR3 length is 14 residues. CDR1 and CDR2 from the germline V gene are MGHRA and YSYEKL. V shed 1 base and J shed 9 bases, with 13 bases lying between them. The CDR3 here is CASSQVSGAGEQFF. The CDR3 nucleotides read TGCGCCAGCAGCCAAGTCTCAGGGGCCGGTGAGCAGTTCTTC.

CDR3 DNA sequence: TGTGCCAGCAGTTCAGAGGGGTTATCACTTCATGGGGAGCAGTACTTC. As protein: CASSSEGLSLHGEQYF. The chain links TRBV12-3 or TRBV12-4 to TRBJ2-7; D assignment may be TRBD1 or TRBD2 (5 bases each). V was trimmed by 4 bases and J by 7 bases, leaving 23 bases between them. This CDR3 has 16 residues.

The V call is TRBV12-3 or TRBV12-4, the J call TRBJ1-4; D unresolved. This CDR3 is built from 12 residues. V was cut by 7 bases and J by 8 bases, with 11 bases left in between. CDR3 nucleotide sequence: TGTGCCAGCAACAACAGAGGCGAAAAACTGTTTTTT. Encoded protein: CASNNRGEKLFF.